Presented here are 21 T cell receptor beta chains from one specimen sequenced in a study of Graves' ophthalmopathy and Graves' hyperthyroidism. Amplifying from RNA transcripts, the study obtained TCR beta CDR3 regions. RT-PCR was first run with HTBI primers, then multiplex PCR in a second round. TCRdb itself ran the multiplex PCR reads through MiXCR, one entry per CDR3 protein. The sample shows around 1.1 million distinct CDR3 sequences, about two fifths of them seen only once. What was sequenced was peripheral blood or thyroid tissue (not recorded which). Receptors originate from an adult man with Graves' hyperthyroidism.

V is TRBV6-5 and J is TRBJ2-7, with 8 bases lining up with TRBD2. The CDR3 covers 15 residues. J lost 2 bases, V lost 2 bases, and 5 bases had no gene match. Germline loops: CDR1 MNHEY, CDR2 SVGAGI. The CDR3 nucleotides read TGTGCCAGCAGTTACCGTAGCGGGAAGGCCTACGAGCAGTACTTC. It encodes CASSYRSGKAYEQYF.

This clonotype was seen only a few times. The chain uses TRBV5-6 and TRBJ2-6; D perhaps matches TRBD1 (5 bases). The CDR3 sequence is 13 residues long. The V and J ends lost 0 bases and 10 bases respectively, with 8 bases between them. The germline gives CDR1 SGHDT, CDR2 YYEEEE. CDR3 DNA sequence: TGTGCCAGCAGCTTGGACAGGATAAACGTCCTGACTTTC. Translating it yields CASSLDRINVLTF.

This clonotype was counted between two and nine times. The chain joins TRBV27 to TRBJ2-2, with D unclear. The V end lost 2 bases, the J end lost 7 bases, and 8 bases lay between the germline ends. Germline V gene data show CDR1 as MNHEY and CDR2 as SMNVEV (reference sequence). The CDR3 contains 13 residues. The CDR3: CASSLSRRGELFF. In DNA form, the CDR3 reads TGTGCCAGCAGTTTAAGCCGACGCGGGGAGCTGTTTTTT.

This clonotype was counted many times. This rearrangement joins TRBV10-3 to TRBJ1-5; D call uncertain. Trimming cost V 3 bases and J 1 base, with 10 bases left between them. The CDR3 totals 15 residues. Looked up from germline, CDR1 is ENHRY and CDR2 is SYGVKD. The CDR3 nucleotides are TGTGCCATCAGTGATCCGGGTCAGAGCAATCAGCCCCAGCATTTT. This encodes CAISDPGQSNQPQHF.

This clonotype was found a few times. This chain connects TRBV4-3 to TRBJ1-4; TRBD1 might be the D (5 bases). Germline CDR1 reads LGHNA; CDR2 reads YSLEER. Trimming left V 3 bases short and J 6 bases short, with 23 bases between. This CDR3 region has 18 residues. CDR3 coding DNA: TGCGCCAGCAGCCACCCCGGACCCATTCTTGGGGGAGATGAAAAACTGTTTTTT. Translating gives CASSHPGPILGGDEKLFF.

Concerning this clonotype: This may be a read error, as it is one base from a much larger clone. The gene calls are TRBV19 and TRBJ1-5; a possible D gene is TRBD1 (5 bases). The CDR3 sequence is 18 residues long. Germline loops: CDR1 LNHDA, CDR2 SQIVND (reference sequence). The CDR3 loop is CTSSPPLTVARHNQPQHF. The DNA of the CDR3 is TGTACCAGTAGCCCTCCCCTGACAGTTGCGAGACACAATCAGCCCCAGCATTTT.

The genes are TRBV7-8 and TRBJ2-2, with a tentative D call TRBD1 (5 bases). V was cut by 3 bases and J by 6 bases, with 11 bases left in between. CDR1 and CDR2 from the germline V gene are SGHVS and FQNEAQ. The CDR3 is made up of 14 amino acids. CDR3 sequence (DNA): TGTGCCAGCAGCTTTAAAAGGGGCCCCGGGGAGCTGTTTTTT. It encodes CASSFKRGPGELFF.

The rearrangement links TRBV20-1 to TRBJ1-6, with 7 nucleotides matching TRBD1. The CDR3 covers 13 residues. V was clipped by 5 bases and J by 8 bases; unmatched bases: 6. Germline CDR1 DFQATT, CDR2 SNEGSKA (reference sequence). The CDR3 spells CSAHPGQYSPLHF. The DNA of the CDR3 is TGCAGTGCTCATCCGGGACAGTATTCACCCCTCCACTTT.

There are many counts of this clonotype. The rearrangement uses TRBV20-1 and TRBJ2-7; D remains ambiguous. The V gene lost 3 bases and the J gene lost 0 bases, with 15 bases spanning the gap. The CDR3 is made up of 15 amino acids. Germline V gene sequence: CDR1 DFQATT, CDR2 SNEGSKA (reference sequence). As DNA, the CDR3 is TGCAGTGCTAGTAGGCAGGCACGAGGCTCCTACGAGCAGTACTTC. Its translation is CSASRQARGSYEQYF.

This clonotype was recorded a few times. The conserved final phenylalanine or tryptophan is absent from the CDR3, which likely points to a read error. This chain links TRBV5-5 with TRBJ1-1, with a tentative D call TRBD1 (6 bases). V shed 10 bases and J shed 4 bases, with 17 bases lying between them. This CDR3 comprises 13 residues. Looked up from germline, CDR1 is SGHKS and CDR2 is YYEKEE (reference sequence). The chain's CDR3 is CAWRAGAATEAFL. CDR3 DNA sequence: TGTGCCTGGAGGGCGGGGGCGGCCACTGAAGCTTTCCTT.

This chain connects TRBV24-1 to TRBJ1-2; TRBD1 matches 7 bases. CDR3 length: 9 residues. Germline V gene lookup returns CDR1 KGHDR and CDR2 SFDVKD. The V gene end was trimmed by 12 bases and the J gene end by 8 bases; junction bases not matched to a gene: 2. In DNA form, the CDR3 reads TGTGCCGGACAGGACGGCTACACCTTC. It codes for CAGQDGYTF.

This clonotype was found many times. V is TRBV11-2 and J is TRBJ1-5; 7 bases are a match to TRBD1. Looked up from germline, CDR1 is SGHAT and CDR2 is FQNNGV. The CDR3 loop spans 12 amino acids. Trimming took 5 bases from V and 11 from J; bases not matched to a gene: 6. CDR3 nucleotides: TGTGCCAGCAGCCAACCAGGGGGATCCCAGCATTTT. This gives the protein CASSQPGGSQHF.

This clonotype was picked up one time. A single base separates this from a much larger clone, so it may be a read error. This chain uses TRBV10-3 with TRBJ1-4, with no clear D. CDR1 is ENHRY, CDR2 SYGVKD, per germline. The CDR3 extends over 14 amino acids. V was clipped by 5 bases and J by 0 bases, with 7 bases between them. The CDR3 sequence: CAISSGATNEKLFF. CDR3 nucleotide sequence: TGTGCCATCAGTTCTGGGGCAACTAATGAAAAACTGTTTTTT.

This clonotype was recorded only once. A much larger clone lies one base from this, so it may be a read error. J is TRBJ1-1 and V is TRBV19, with 7 bases matching TRBD1. CDR3 length: 13 amino acids. The trim removed 9 bases at V and 4 bases at J, leaving 8 bases unmatched. The V gene's germline CDR1 is LNHDA and CDR2 SQIVND (reference sequence). The CDR3 loop reads CASKGQKSTEAFF. The CDR3 DNA follows: TGTGCCAGCAAGGGACAGAAGAGCACTGAAGCTTTCTTT.

This clonotype has a count of ten or more. V is TRBV10-2 and J is TRBJ1-4; D unclear. The V end lost 3 bases, the J end lost 5 bases, and 13 bases lay between the germline ends. The CDR3 covers 15 residues. CDR1 is WSHSY, CDR2 SAAADI, per germline. This chain's CDR3 is CASSELRTGNEKLFF. CDR3 bases: TGCGCCAGCAGTGAACTCCGGACTGGAAATGAAAAACTGTTTTTT.

The chain joins TRBV7-9 to TRBJ2-5; tentatively, D is TRBD2 (6 bases). With 3 bases removed from V and 4 bases from J, the gap between germline ends came to 21 bases. Per the germline V gene, CDR1 is SEHNR and CDR2 is FQNEAQ (reference sequence). The CDR3 is made up of 17 amino acids. The CDR3 sequence is CASSLFGGTGGRETQYF. The CDR3 DNA follows: TGTGCCAGCAGCTTGTTCGGGGGTACTGGGGGGAGAGAGACCCAGTACTTC.

This clonotype was seen at least ten times. The chain has TRBV6-5 and TRBJ2-7; 10 bases line up with TRBD2. Trimming removed 8 bases from V and 2 bases from J; junction bases left unmatched: 9. Germline assignment: CDR1 MNHEY and CDR2 SVGAGI. The CDR3 length is 15 residues. CDR3 in amino acids: CASGKSGRAAYEQYF. In DNA form, the CDR3 reads TGTGCCAGCGGAAAAAGCGGGAGGGCCGCCTACGAGCAGTACTTC.

This clonotype occurred many times. The chain employs TRBV7-2 and TRBJ1-1; unclear D gene. Germline loops: CDR1 SGHTA, CDR2 FQGNSA. With 5 bases removed from V and 1 base from J, the gap between germline ends came to 14 bases. The CDR3 sequence is 15 residues long. This CDR3 is CASSPQEGRNTEAFF. CDR3 DNA sequence: TGTGCCAGCAGCCCTCAGGAGGGTAGGAACACTGAAGCTTTCTTT.

As regards this clonotype: A read error is likely, as this CDR3 ends without the conserved phenylalanine or tryptophan. The chain carries TRBV9 and TRBJ1-5, with 10 bases identical to TRBD1. The V and J ends lost 3 bases and 6 bases, in that order; junction bases with no gene match: 3. Germline loops: CDR1 SGDLS, CDR2 YYNGEE. This CDR3 region has 14 residues. The CDR3 sequence: CASSAGQGSQPQHL. CDR3 bases: TGTGCCAGCAGCGCGGGACAGGGGAGTCAGCCCCAGCATCTT.

This clonotype was seen at least ten times. This rearrangement joins TRBV19 to TRBJ1-4; D call uncertain. Deletions cut 5 bases from V and 8 bases from J, with 15 bases between. The CDR3 runs to 14 residues. The V gene's germline CDR1 is LNHDA and CDR2 SQIVND (reference sequence). In DNA, the CDR3 is TGTGCCAGTAGTCCTCGGACCCGTCGGGAAAAACTGTTTTTT. Its protein is CASSPRTRREKLFF.

This clonotype has ten or more counts. This chain's CDR3 is CASSPGGGLSGANVLTF. The CDR3 DNA reads as TGTGCCAGCAGCCCAGGGGGGGGGCTCTCTGGGGCCAACGTCCTGACTTTC. The chain recombines TRBV9 with TRBJ2-6, with D perhaps matching TRBD1 or TRBD2 (7 bases each). Trimming removed 4 bases at V and 0 bases at J, with 14 bases between. Germline lookup yields CDR1 SGDLS and CDR2 YYNGEE. CDR3 length equals 17 residues.